The 27 T cell receptor beta chains in this list originate from one sample, sequenced in a study of T-cell memory formation after mild COVID-19. TCRdb reanalysed the 5' RACE reads using MiXCR and keeps one entry per CDR3 protein. The data hold hundreds of thousands of distinct CDR3 sequences, with more than 15% observed a single time. The specimen was PBMCs or a T cell subset sorted from them (not recorded which). These receptors all come from an adult woman who had mild COVID-19 (a few samples of this study predate the infection). Cell type and time point are not known.

The sample holds a few counts of this clonotype. The rearrangement links TRBV12-3 or TRBV12-4 to TRBJ2-1; D tentatively fits TRBD1 or TRBD2 (5 bases each). V was shortened by 3 bases and J by 8 bases, with 11 bases between the two germline ends. This CDR3 contains 13 residues. The CDR3 DNA is TGTGCCAGCAGTTTCGTGGGGGAGCATGAGCAGTTCTTC. It specifies CASSFVGEHEQFF.

The chain carries TRBV20-1 and TRBJ1-5; TRBD1 matches at 10 bases. The germline CDR1 and CDR2 sequences are DFQATT and SNEGSKA (reference sequence). Losses at the gene ends were 3 bases for V and 3 bases for J; bases not matched to a gene: 11. The CDR3 extends over 17 amino acids. Here the CDR3 DNA reads TGCAGTGCTAGCGTCGGGACAGGGGTTCCCTTCAATCAGCCCCAGCATTTT. Amino acid sequence: CSASVGTGVPFNQPQHF.

This clonotype was seen a few times. The chain recombines TRBV7-6 with TRBJ2-5; TRBD2 aligns across 8 bases. With V trimmed by 2 bases and J by 4 bases, 6 bases remained unmatched. Germline-derived CDR1 and CDR2 are SGHVS and FNYEAQ. This CDR3 contains 15 residues. The CDR3 region has the DNA TGTGCCAGCAGCTTACCCGGGACTAGTACAGAGACCCAGTACTTC. It translates to CASSLPGTSTETQYF.

The chain couples TRBV7-9 to TRBJ2-6; no definite D call. Per germline, CDR1 SEHNR and CDR2 FQNEAQ (reference sequence). This CDR3 spans 15 amino acids. Trimming stripped 3 bases from V and 3 bases from J, with 9 bases between. CDR3 region: CASSFMGRGANVLTF. DNA for the CDR3: TGTGCCAGCAGCTTCATGGGTCGTGGGGCCAACGTCCTGACTTTC.

This clonotype has more than one count but fewer than ten. The chain carries TRBV6-5 and TRBJ1-3; tentative D call: TRBD1 (5 bases). Germline assignment: CDR1 MNHEY and CDR2 SVGAGI. Trimming pared 4 bases from V and 0 bases from J, leaving 10 bases between. This CDR3 has 15 amino acids. This CDR3 reads CASSSQGSSGNTIYF. DNA of the CDR3: TGTGCCAGCAGTTCCCAGGGTAGCTCTGGAAACACCATATATTTT.

The chain uses TRBV7-8 and TRBJ1-2; D is undetermined. Germline V CDR1 and CDR2: SGHVS, FQNEAQ. The CDR3 is 15 amino acids. V lost 1 base and J lost 0, with 9 bases in between. CDR3 in amino acids: CASSLGRDTNYGYTF. The CDR3 nucleotides are TGTGCCAGCAGCTTAGGCCGGGATACTAACTATGGCTACACCTTC.

This clonotype was recorded a few times. The gene calls are TRBV7-6 and TRBJ2-3; the D is unclear. The CDR3 has 14 amino acids. Germline-derived CDR1 and CDR2 are SGHVS and FNYEAQ. V was pared by 5 bases and J by 5 bases, with 14 bases between. CDR3 nucleotide sequence: TGTGCCAGCAGCCTACCCGAGTGGGGAGATACGCAGTATTTT. It yields the protein CASSLPEWGDTQYF.

CDR3 sequence (DNA): TGCAGCGTAGTGGACCGAGGCGGCACTGAAGCTTTCTTT. Its translation is CSVVDRGGTEAFF. The chain joins TRBV29-1 to TRBJ1-1, with D uncertain. The CDR3 covers 13 residues. V dropped 6 bases and J dropped 4 bases, with 15 bases sitting between them. Per germline, CDR1 SQVTM and CDR2 ANQGSEA.

This chain connects TRBV15 to TRBJ2-2; a weak D match, TRBD1 (6 bases). CDR1 LNHNV and CDR2 YYDKDF come from the germline V gene (reference sequence). This CDR3 comprises 14 residues. Trimming left V 4 bases short and J 4 bases short, with 10 bases between. The CDR3 region is CATSKGDPTGELFF. CDR3 in DNA: TGTGCCACCAGCAAGGGGGACCCCACCGGGGAGCTGTTTTTT.

This rearrangement joins TRBV6-5 to TRBJ2-7, with D possibly matching TRBD1 (5 bases). Trimming shortened V by 4 bases and J by 4 bases, and 35 bases separated the two germline ends. CDR3 length: 21 amino acids. Germline V CDR1 and CDR2: MNHEY, SVGAGI. In nucleotides, the CDR3 is TGTGCCAGCAGTTTCACTCACCCGGCAATAACACAGGTTACGATAGGGTACGAGCAGTACTTC. Amino acid sequence: CASSFTHPAITQVTIGYEQYF.

This clonotype was found a few times. The chain links TRBV5-1 to TRBJ2-4, with TRBD1 as a possible D gene (6 bases). The germline CDR1 and CDR2 sequences are SGHRS and YFSETQ. The CDR3 loop spans 20 amino acids. V lost 0 bases and J 3 bases, leaving 25 bases between the germline ends. The CDR3 nucleotides read TGCGCCAGCAGCTTGGCCGAGGGCTTTCCAGGGGAGCAGAACAAAAACATTCAGTACTTC. This encodes CASSLAEGFPGEQNKNIQYF.

CDR3 protein: CASSPRTGEYNSPLHF. In nucleotides, the CDR3 is TGTGCCAGCAGCCCCCGGACAGGGGAGTATAATTCACCCCTCCACTTT. The chain carries TRBV9 and TRBJ1-6; 9 nucleotides agree with TRBD1. The germline CDR1 and CDR2 sequences are SGDLS and YYNGEE. CDR3 length equals 16 residues. V shed 4 bases, J shed 4 bases, and the junction held 6 bases outside the gene matches.

The V and J genes are TRBV7-8 and TRBJ1-5; D possibly corresponds to TRBD1 (6 bases). This CDR3 is built from 15 residues. The V end was cut by 1 base, the J end by 4 bases, with 11 bases between. CDR1 and CDR2 from the germline V gene are SGHVS and FQNEAQ. The CDR3 DNA reads TGTGCCAGCAGCTTAGGATGGGACATAAATCAGCCCCAGCATTTT. It is translated as CASSLGWDINQPQHF.

V gene TRBV6-1 combines with J gene TRBJ1-2, with D perhaps matching TRBD1 (5 bases). CDR1 is MNHNS and CDR2 is SASEGT in the germline V gene. Trimming removed 0 bases at V and 8 bases at J, with 19 bases between. The CDR3 runs to 16 residues. The CDR3 region is CASSEASQGALYGYTF. The CDR3 DNA sequence: TGTGCCAGCAGTGAAGCAAGTCAGGGAGCCCTATACGGCTACACCTTC.

V and J are TRBV29-1 and TRBJ2-2, with 10 nucleotides matching TRBD1. This CDR3 region has 14 residues. The germline CDR1 and CDR2 sequences are SQVTM and ANQGSEA. The V gene end was trimmed by 6 bases and the J gene end by 3 bases; junction bases not matched to a gene: 4. CDR3 DNA sequence: TGCAGCGTGGAGACAGGGGGCCACACCGGGGAGCTGTTTTTT. This gives the protein CSVETGGHTGELFF.

The genes are TRBV2 and TRBJ1-5; D possibly corresponds to TRBD1 (5 bases). The CDR3 is 13 residues long. Looked up from germline, CDR1 is SNHLY and CDR2 is FYNNEI. V lost 4 bases to trimming and J lost 9 bases, with 13 bases between them. Written as DNA, the CDR3 is TGTGCCAGCAGTGGGGGGGGATACCGGCCCCAGCATTTT. This gives the protein CASSGGGYRPQHF.

This clonotype was detected many times. The V gene is TRBV12-3 or TRBV12-4, the J gene TRBJ1-5; D remains unclear. V gave up 3 bases and J gave up 7 bases, with 10 bases separating them. The CDR3 has 13 residues. This CDR3 is CASSLSLGQPQHF. The CDR3 bases are TGTGCCAGCAGTTTGTCTTTGGGGCAGCCCCAGCATTTT.

This clonotype was detected a few times. The chain employs TRBV2 and TRBJ2-1; 7 bases match TRBD2. Germline-derived CDR1 and CDR2 are SNHLY and FYNNEI. There are 14 residues in the CDR3. The J segment lost 3 bases and the V segment lost 11 bases, leaving 10 bases of the junction unmatched. The CDR3 bases are TGTGCCGGTAACCGGGACTACATCTACAATGAGCAGTTCTTC. Its protein is CAGNRDYIYNEQFF.

This clonotype came up a few times. The J gene is TRBJ1-2, the V gene TRBV6-2 or TRBV6-3; D unresolved. Trimming took off 2 bases at V and 4 bases at J, with 14 bases between the two ends. The CDR3 has 15 amino acids. CDR1 is MNHEY, CDR2 SVGEGT, per germline. The CDR3 nucleotides are TGTGCCAGCAGTTACGGTGGTTCTCCTTTCTATGGCTACACCTTC. Protein: CASSYGGSPFYGYTF.

In this sample, this clonotype turned up a few times. The rearrangement joins TRBV20-1 to TRBJ2-7, with a possible D match to TRBD2 (7 bases). The CDR3 extends over 16 amino acids. Trimming cost V 3 bases and J 2 bases, with 20 bases left between them. CDR1 is DFQATT and CDR2 is SNEGSKA in the germline V gene (reference sequence). CDR3 protein: CSARIGLRGQTYEQYF. The CDR3 DNA reads as TGCAGTGCTAGGATTGGTTTGCGGGGGCAGACCTACGAGCAGTACTTC.

This clonotype has just a few counts. The V and J genes are TRBV11-1 and TRBJ2-5; D perhaps matches TRBD1 (7 bases). The germline V and J ends were trimmed by 4 bases and 2 bases, with 17 bases remaining between them. CDR1 SGHAT and CDR2 FQDESV come from the germline V gene (reference sequence). The CDR3 sequence is 16 residues long. As DNA, the CDR3 is TGTGCCAGCAGCTCACAGGCACAGGGGACTCAAGAGACCCAGTACTTC. This sequence encodes CASSSQAQGTQETQYF.

This rearrangement joins TRBV6-1 to TRBJ2-3, with D possibly called TRBD1 or TRBD2 (5 bases each). The CDR3 loop spans 15 amino acids. Trimming took off 1 base at V and 4 bases at J, with 12 bases between the two ends. CDR1 and CDR2 from the germline V gene are MNHNS and SASEGT. The CDR3 here is CASSEGSGPADTQYF. CDR3 sequence (DNA): TGTGCCAGCAGTGAAGGATCGGGGCCAGCAGATACGCAGTATTTT.

This clonotype occurred many times. The chain couples TRBV5-1 to TRBJ2-1, with D uncertain. From germline, CDR1 is SGHRS and CDR2 YFSETQ. The CDR3 contains 14 residues. V gave up 2 bases and J gave up 0 bases, with 6 bases separating them. The CDR3 coding sequence is TGCGCCAGCAGCTTCCCGAGCTCCTACAATGAGCAGTTCTTC. Amino acids: CASSFPSSYNEQFF.

A few counts support this clonotype. V usage is TRBV12-3 or TRBV12-4 and J usage is TRBJ2-5; D not resolved. The ends were cut back, 2 bases at V and 2 bases at J, with 3 bases in the middle. CDR3 length: 12 amino acids. The CDR3 spells CASSLQQETQYF. CDR3 nucleotide sequence: TGTGCCAGCAGTTTACAGCAAGAGACCCAGTACTTC.

The genes are TRBV7-8 and TRBJ2-2; 9 positions match TRBD1. Trimming took 2 bases from V and 6 from J; bases not matched to a gene: 13. Germline CDR1 is SGHVS and CDR2 is FQNEAQ. The CDR3 runs 18 residues. This CDR3 is CASSLLLPRTGASGELFF. The CDR3 region has the DNA TGTGCCAGCAGCTTATTACTCCCCAGGACAGGGGCTTCCGGGGAGCTGTTTTTT.

The chain recombines TRBV27 with TRBJ1-1, with 8 bases fitting TRBD1. With 6 bases clipped from V and 8 bases from J, the junction kept 8 bases outside the gene matches. Germline loops: CDR1 MNHEY, CDR2 SMNVEV (reference sequence). The CDR3 is 13 amino acids. This CDR3 is CASRNTGQVEAFF. CDR3 DNA: TGTGCCAGCAGAAACACGGGACAGGTAGAAGCTTTCTTT.

The CDR3 is CASSPGAGELRTDTQYF. The CDR3 bases are TGTGCCAGCAGCCCGGGAGCGGGGGAACTTAGGACAGATACGCAGTATTTT. The rearrangement links TRBV6-5 to TRBJ2-3, with 8 bases matching TRBD2. The CDR3 is made up of 17 amino acids. Germline V gene data show CDR1 as MNHEY and CDR2 as SVGAGI. After removal of 6 bases from V and 3 bases from J, the junction contained 14 bases not matched to a gene.